This paragraph covers one T cell receptor (beta chain) sequence. The CDR3 extends over 19 amino acids. Germline CDR1 is LGHDT and CDR2 is YNNKEL (reference sequence). V shed 4 bases and J shed 1 base, with 22 bases lying between them. Recovered Cohort 3 donors showed two negative PCRs, clearance, or symptom resolution. The sample originates from a study of blood T cell repertoires in COVID-19. The authors' processing: Reference gene primer amplification yielded estimated nucleated cell counts. Libraries were prepared by immunoSEQ multiplex PCR; TCRdb keeps only in-frame clonotypes and omits some of them. D and trimming were read from the DNA, whereas the V and J calls and clone size are those reported in that table. The data show around 280,000 clones, 70% to 90% seen once.

Sequenced sample: PBMCs or T cells enriched from blood (not recorded which). The chain uses TRBV3-1 (or the pseudogene TRBV3-2) and TRBJ2-2; TRBD2 might be the D (6 bases). The TCR comes from a woman aged 40 to 55 who had recovered from COVID-19. The CDR3 DNA reads TGTGCCAGCAGCCTTTTGATGAATAGCGGAGCGGGGAACACCGGGGAGCTGTTTTTT. This encodes CASSLLMNSGAGNTGELFF.